This is a list of T cell receptor beta chains from one sample in a study of T cell repertoires in cytomegalovirus infection. MiXCR, applied by TCRdb to the reads, yields one record per CDR3 protein. In the table there are roughly 180,000 distinct CDR3 sequences, roughly 30% of which are singletons. Input material: PBMCs. The receptors here all came from a human donor in good health (CMV status not recorded). Some clones in this sample may be carry-over from other donors' samples. Both conserved end residues are part of each CDR3. D genes are given only for firm matches. Expanded clones are given a class, and other clones once, few, many or no size at all.

cdr3_nt cdr3_aa j_call d_call clone_size v_call
TGTGCCAGCAGCCAAGGGAACCTCTGGAGTAACACCATATATTTT CASSQGNLWSNTIYF TRBJ1-3 . few TRBV7-3
TGCGCCAGCAGCCAAGATCCGAAGGCGAATGAAAAACTGTTTTTT CASSQDPKANEKLFF TRBJ1-4 . . TRBV4-3
TGCAGCGTTGAAGACGGGGTCCCGAACACTGAAGCTTTCTTT CSVEDGVPNTEAFF TRBJ1-1 . . TRBV29-1
TGTGCCAGTAGTATAGATGGAGGGAACTATGGCTACACCTTC CASSIDGGNYGYTF TRBJ1-2 . . TRBV19
TGTGCCAGCAGCCCCGGGTCCTCAAACTATGGCTACACCTTC CASSPGSSNYGYTF TRBJ1-2 . many TRBV7-8
TGTGCCAGCAGCTTAGTGCGGGGGAGGACGGATACGCAGTATTTT CASSLVRGRTDTQYF TRBJ2-3 TRBD2 many TRBV7-2
TGTGCCAGCAGTGAAGTTGTGACCCAGTACTTC CASSEVVTQYF TRBJ2-5 . . TRBV6-1
TGCAGTGCTAGAGCCCCCCTTACTTTATGGGACACTGAAGCTTTCTTT CSARAPLTLWDTEAFF TRBJ1-1 . . TRBV20-1
TGTGCCAGCAGCCCCGGGCCCCCCTACAATGAGCAGTTCTTC CASSPGPPYNEQFF TRBJ2-1 . . TRBV11-3
TGTGCCGGCGGGGGCAGATACAATGAGCAGTTCTTC CAGGGRYNEQFF TRBJ2-1 . . TRBV7-6
TGTGCCAGCAGCTCTACCCGACAGGCAAACTACACCTTC CASSSTRQANYTF TRBJ1-2 . . TRBV2
TGTGCCAGCAGCCAAGGAGCCATGAACACTGAAGCTTTCTTT CASSQGAMNTEAFF TRBJ1-1 . . TRBV11-2
TGCGCCAGCAGCCAAGATTGGAGCGGGGAGCCGAGCTCCTACAATGAGCAGTTCTTC CASSQDWSGEPSSYNEQFF TRBJ2-1 TRBD2 . TRBV4-3
TGCAGCGTTCAGGGGTCCTACGAGCAGTACTTC CSVQGSYEQYF TRBJ2-7 . many TRBV29-1
TGCAGTGCTTACCCCCGGTATTCTGGGGCCAACGTCCTGACTTTC CSAYPRYSGANVLTF TRBJ2-6 . . TRBV20-1
TGTGCCAGCAGCTTACCAGGCTCCTACGAGCAGTACTTC CASSLPGSYEQYF TRBJ2-7 . . TRBV7-3
TGTGCCAGCAGCGTGGACATCCTCGGAGGCTACACCTTC CASSVDILGGYTF TRBJ1-2 . . TRBV7-9
TGTGCCAGCAGACGCCCCGAAGGGGGGACTGAGCAGTACTTC CASRRPEGGTEQYF TRBJ2-7 . few TRBV7-9
TGTGCCAGCTCACCGGGGGTACCCTACGAGCAGTACTTC CASSPGVPYEQYF TRBJ2-7 . . TRBV18
TGTGCTAGTGGTTTGGTAACCGGGGGGCTGTCGAACACTGAAGCTTTCTTT CASGLVTGGLSNTEAFF TRBJ1-1 . . TRBV12-5
TGTGCCAGCAGCTTGGGGACAGGGGGCGTAGATCAGCCCCAGCATTTT CASSLGTGGVDQPQHF TRBJ1-5 TRBD1 . TRBV5-8
TGCGCCAGCAGCCAAGACACCGGGACAGGCGGTGAGGTTAACTATGGCTACACCTTC CASSQDTGTGGEVNYGYTF TRBJ1-2 TRBD1 . TRBV4-3
TGTGCCAGCAGCTTGTCAGGGACATCTCCAAATTCACCCCTCCACTTT CASSLSGTSPNSPLHF TRBJ1-6 . few TRBV5-4
TGTGCCAGCAGTTTACTAGTCACCAATGAGCAGTTCTTC CASSLLVTNEQFF TRBJ2-1 . . TRBV27
TGTGCCAGCAGCTTAAACGGCGGACAAGCGAACACCGGGGAGCTGTTTTTT CASSLNGGQANTGELFF TRBJ2-2 . many TRBV7-3
TGTGCCACCAGTCCCACACCCAGTGGGTACAATGAGCAGTTCTTC CATSPTPSGYNEQFF TRBJ2-1 . . TRBV15